These T cell receptor beta chains were read from a single sample in a study of T-cell memory formation after mild COVID-19. TCRdb re-analysed the 5' RACE reads in MiXCR, keeping a single row per CDR3 protein. This sample yields approximately 300,000 distinct CDR3 sequences, of which roughly a fifth are seen a single time; around 20% belongs to the top ten. The sample taken for sequencing was PBMCs or a T cell subset sorted from them (not recorded which). Receptors originate from a man aged 18 to 30 who had mild COVID-19 (a few samples of this study predate the infection). Cell type and time point are not known. Each CDR3 is given with its conserved first and last residue. The D gene is left open where the match is weak. Some rows have no size entry. The others give once, few or many, or a class for an expanded clone.

TRBJ2-5,TRBD2,15,few,TRBV10-3,TGTGCCATCAGTGAGCCCGGACTAGGAGAAGAGACCCAGTACTTC,CAISEPGLGEETQYF
TRBJ1-5,TRBD1,15,few,TRBV20-1,TGCAGTGGCCGAGGACAGGGGGGCAGTGATCAGCCCCAGCATTTT,CSGRGQGGSDQPQHF
TRBJ2-2,-,15,-,TRBV3-1,TGTGCCAGCAGCCATAGGACGGGGTTTCCCGGGGAGCTGTTTTTT,CASSHRTGFPGELFF
TRBJ2-3,-,15,few,TRBV5-1,TGCGCCAGCAGCTTGGGGCTGCCTAGCACAGATACGCAGTATTTT,CASSLGLPSTDTQYF
TRBJ1-5,-,15,few,TRBV4-3,TGCGCCAGCAGCCAAGTCCCTGGTTTCGTTCAGCCCCAGCATTTT,CASSQVPGFVQPQHF
TRBJ2-5,TRBD2,16,-,TRBV28,TGTGCCAGCAGTTTACTTAGCGGGGGGATCCAAGAGACCCAGTACTTC,CASSLLSGGIQETQYF
TRBJ1-2,-,18,few,TRBV6-2/TRBV6-3,TGTGCCAGCAGTTATTCTTTAGGGACGACTCGCCGGTACTATGGCTACACCTTC,CASSYSLGTTRRYYGYTF
TRBJ2-5,-,14,few,TRBV6-2/TRBV6-3,TGTGCCAGCAGCGCAGGGACGGCCGGAGGGACCCAGTACTTC,CASSAGTAGGTQYF
TRBJ1-6,-,14,-,TRBV3-1,TGTGCCAGCAGCCAACAGGTATATAATTCACCCCTCCACTTT,CASSQQVYNSPLHF
TRBJ2-4,-,13,few,TRBV7-9,TGTGCCAGCAGCCATCCTTTAGGAAACATTCAGTACTTC,CASSHPLGNIQYF
TRBJ1-1,TRBD1,16,few,TRBV5-1,TGCGCCAGCAGCTTGGACGGACAGGGTTTGGGGACTGAAGCTTTCTTT,CASSLDGQGLGTEAFF
TRBJ1-1,TRBD1,16,-,TRBV5-4,TGTGCCAGCAGCTTGAAAGGGGGCCACTTTGGCACTGAAGCTTTCTTT,CASSLKGGHFGTEAFF
TRBJ2-3,-,15,-,TRBV4-3,TGCGCCAGCAGCCAAGCCGGGGCCGGCACAGATACGCAGTATTTT,CASSQAGAGTDTQYF
TRBJ2-7,-,13,-,TRBV6-2/TRBV6-3,TGTGCCAGCAGTCACTCAAACTCCTACGAGCAGTACTTC,CASSHSNSYEQYF
TRBJ1-1,-,13,few,TRBV7-2,TGTGCCAGCAGCTTAGTCCCCCACAGGGTGGCTTTCTTT,CASSLVPHRVAFF
TRBJ2-3,TRBD2,15,few,TRBV20-1,TGCAGTGCTAGAGAAGGGCTAGCGGGGGGAGATACGCAGTATTTT,CSAREGLAGGDTQYF
TRBJ2-3,-,15,few,TRBV6-5,TGTGCCAGCAGGCAACAGGGAGGGCGGACAGATACGCAGTATTTT,CASRQQGGRTDTQYF
TRBJ1-1,-,14,few,TRBV20-1,TGCAGTGCTGAGGGGGTCCCGGGGGACACTGAAGCTTTCTTT,CSAEGVPGDTEAFF
TRBJ1-2,-,12,few,TRBV20-1,TGCAGTGCTCAGACGGCGAACTATGGCTACACCTTC,CSAQTANYGYTF
TRBJ2-7,-,12,few,TRBV5-1,TGCGCCAGCAGCTTGGGGGGCCACGAGCAGTACTTC,CASSLGGHEQYF
TRBJ1-2,-,17,once,TRBV6-5,TGTGCCAGCAGTTACTCGAGTCCGGGGATTACTAACTATGGCTACACCTTC,CASSYSSPGITNYGYTF
TRBJ2-3,TRBD1,17,-,TRBV6-5,TGTGCCAGCAGTTCCCCAGTGGACAGGCGGCTCACAGATACGCAGTATTTT,CASSSPVDRRLTDTQYF
TRBJ2-2,-,14,few,TRBV4-1,TGCGCCAGCAGCCAAGATTGGTCATCCGGGGAGCTGTTTTTT,CASSQDWSSGELFF
TRBJ1-6,TRBD1,13,-,TRBV7-8,TGTGCCAGCAGCTTTACAGGGGATTCACCCCTCCACTTT,CASSFTGDSPLHF